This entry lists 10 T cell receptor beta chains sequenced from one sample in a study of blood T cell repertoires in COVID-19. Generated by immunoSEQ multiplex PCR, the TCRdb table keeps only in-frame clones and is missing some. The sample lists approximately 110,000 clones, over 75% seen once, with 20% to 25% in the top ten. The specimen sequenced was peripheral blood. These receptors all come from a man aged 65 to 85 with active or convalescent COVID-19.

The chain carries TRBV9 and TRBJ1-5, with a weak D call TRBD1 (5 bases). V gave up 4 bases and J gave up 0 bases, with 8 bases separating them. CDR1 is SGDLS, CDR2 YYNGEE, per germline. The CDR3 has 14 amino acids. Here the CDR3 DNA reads TGTGCCAGCAGCTCGGGGGTTAGCAATCAGCCCCAGCATTTT. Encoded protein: CASSSGVSNQPQHF.

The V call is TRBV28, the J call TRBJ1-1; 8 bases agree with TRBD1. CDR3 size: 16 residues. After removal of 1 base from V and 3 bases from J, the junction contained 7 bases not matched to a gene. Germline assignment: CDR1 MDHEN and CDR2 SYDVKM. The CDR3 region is CASSLLTGARDTEAFF. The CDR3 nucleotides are TGTGCCAGCAGTTTATTGACAGGGGCGAGGGACACTGAAGCTTTCTTT.

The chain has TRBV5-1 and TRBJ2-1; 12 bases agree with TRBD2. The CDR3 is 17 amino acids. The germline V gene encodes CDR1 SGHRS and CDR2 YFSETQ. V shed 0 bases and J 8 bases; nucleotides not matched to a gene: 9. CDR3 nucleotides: TGCGCCAGCAGCTTGGCGGGCCTAGCGGGAGGGACAGATGAGCAGTTCTTC. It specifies CASSLAGLAGGTDEQFF.

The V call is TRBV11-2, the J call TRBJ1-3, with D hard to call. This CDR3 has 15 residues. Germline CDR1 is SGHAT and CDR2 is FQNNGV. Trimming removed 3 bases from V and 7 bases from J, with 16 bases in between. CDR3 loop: CASSFVQLGVNTIYF. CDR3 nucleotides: TGTGCCAGCAGCTTCGTCCAGCTTGGAGTCAACACCATATATTTT.

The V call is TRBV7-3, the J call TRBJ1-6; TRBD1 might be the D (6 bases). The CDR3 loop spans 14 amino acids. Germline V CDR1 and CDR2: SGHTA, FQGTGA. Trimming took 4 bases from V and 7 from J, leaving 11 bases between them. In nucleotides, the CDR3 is TGTGCCAGCAGCTCCAGGGGAAAAAATTCACCCCTCCACTTT. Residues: CASSSRGKNSPLHF.

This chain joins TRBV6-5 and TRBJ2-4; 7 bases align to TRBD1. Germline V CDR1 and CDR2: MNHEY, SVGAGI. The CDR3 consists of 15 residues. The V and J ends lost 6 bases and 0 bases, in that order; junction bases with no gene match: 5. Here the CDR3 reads CASRLGTVAKNIQYF. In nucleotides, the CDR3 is TGTGCCAGCAGATTGGGGACAGTAGCCAAAAACATTCAGTACTTC.

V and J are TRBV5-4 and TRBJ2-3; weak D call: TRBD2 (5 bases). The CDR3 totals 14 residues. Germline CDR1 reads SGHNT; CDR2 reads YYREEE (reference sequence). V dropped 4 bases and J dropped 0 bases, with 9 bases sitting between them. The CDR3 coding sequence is TGTGCCAGCAGCGCCCCGGGGAGCACAGATACGCAGTATTTT. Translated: CASSAPGSTDTQYF. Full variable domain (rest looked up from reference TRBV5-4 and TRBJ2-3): ETGVTQSPTHLIKTRGQQVTLRCSSQSGHNTVSWYQQALGQGPQFIFQYYREEENGRGNFPPRFSGLQFPNYSSELNVNALELDDSALYLCASSAPGSTDTQYFGPGTRLTVL.

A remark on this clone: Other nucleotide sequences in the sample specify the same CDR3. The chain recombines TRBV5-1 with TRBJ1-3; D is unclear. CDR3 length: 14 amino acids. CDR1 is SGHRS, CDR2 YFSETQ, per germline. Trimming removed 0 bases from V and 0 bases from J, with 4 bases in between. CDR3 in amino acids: CASSLALSGNTIYF. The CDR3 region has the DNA TGCGCCAGCAGCTTGGCTCTCTCTGGAAACACCATATATTTT.

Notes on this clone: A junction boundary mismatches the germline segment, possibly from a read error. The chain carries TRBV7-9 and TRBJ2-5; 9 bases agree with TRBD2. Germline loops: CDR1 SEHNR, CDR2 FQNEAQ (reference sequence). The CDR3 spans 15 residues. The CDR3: CASSLGLAGKETQYF. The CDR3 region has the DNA TGTGCCAGCAGTTTAGGGCTAGCGGGAAAAGAGACCCAGTACTTC.

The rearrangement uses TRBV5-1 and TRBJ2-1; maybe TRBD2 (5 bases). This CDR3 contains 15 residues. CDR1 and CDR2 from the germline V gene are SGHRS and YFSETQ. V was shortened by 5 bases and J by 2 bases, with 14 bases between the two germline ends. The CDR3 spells CASSGPSSTYNEQFF. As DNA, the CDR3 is TGCGCCAGCAGTGGCCCTTCTAGCACCTACAATGAGCAGTTCTTC.